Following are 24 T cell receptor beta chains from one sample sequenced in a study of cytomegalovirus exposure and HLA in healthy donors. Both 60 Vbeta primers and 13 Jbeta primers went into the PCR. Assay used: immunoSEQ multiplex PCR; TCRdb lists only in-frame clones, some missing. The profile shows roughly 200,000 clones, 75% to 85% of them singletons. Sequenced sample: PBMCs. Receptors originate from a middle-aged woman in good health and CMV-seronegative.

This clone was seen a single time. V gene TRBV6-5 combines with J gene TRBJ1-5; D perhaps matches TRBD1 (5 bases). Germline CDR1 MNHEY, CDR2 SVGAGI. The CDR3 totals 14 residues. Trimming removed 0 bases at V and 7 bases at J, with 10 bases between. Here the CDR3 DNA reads TGTGCCAGCAGTTACTCAGGGGCCGGCCAGCCCCAGCATTTT. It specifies CASSYSGAGQPQHF.

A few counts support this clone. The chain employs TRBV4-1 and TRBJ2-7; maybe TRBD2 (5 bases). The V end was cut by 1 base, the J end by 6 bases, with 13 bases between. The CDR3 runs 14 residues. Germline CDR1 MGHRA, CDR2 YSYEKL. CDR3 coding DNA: TGCGCCAGCAGCCAAGTCGTGACTACGGGCGAGCAGTACTTC. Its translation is CASSQVVTTGEQYF.

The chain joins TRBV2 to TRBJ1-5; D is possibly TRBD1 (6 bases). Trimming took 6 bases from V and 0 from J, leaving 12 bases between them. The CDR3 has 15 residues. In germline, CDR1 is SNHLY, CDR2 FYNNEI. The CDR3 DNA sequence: TGTGCCAGCAGCGGAGGACAGTATAGCAATCAGCCCCAGCATTTT. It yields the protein CASSGGQYSNQPQHF.

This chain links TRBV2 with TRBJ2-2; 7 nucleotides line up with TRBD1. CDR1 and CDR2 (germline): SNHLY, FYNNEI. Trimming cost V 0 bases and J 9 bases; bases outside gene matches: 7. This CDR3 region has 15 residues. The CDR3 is CASSEALQGVRELFF. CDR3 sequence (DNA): TGTGCCAGCAGTGAAGCGCTTCAGGGGGTCCGGGAGCTGTTTTTT.

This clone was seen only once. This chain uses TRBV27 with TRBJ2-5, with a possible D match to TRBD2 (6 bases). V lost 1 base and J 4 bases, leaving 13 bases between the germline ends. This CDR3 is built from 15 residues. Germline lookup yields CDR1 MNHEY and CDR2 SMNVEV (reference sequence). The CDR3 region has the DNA TGTGCCAGCAGTTTATTGGTGGGGAGGCCAGAGACCCAGTACTTC. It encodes CASSLLVGRPETQYF.

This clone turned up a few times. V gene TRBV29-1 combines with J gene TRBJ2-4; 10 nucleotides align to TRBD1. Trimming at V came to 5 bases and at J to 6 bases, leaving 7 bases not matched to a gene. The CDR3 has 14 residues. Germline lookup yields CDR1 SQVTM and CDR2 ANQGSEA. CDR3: CSVQMTGGGNIQYF. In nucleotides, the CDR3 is TGCAGCGTTCAGATGACAGGGGGCGGAAACATTCAGTACTTC.

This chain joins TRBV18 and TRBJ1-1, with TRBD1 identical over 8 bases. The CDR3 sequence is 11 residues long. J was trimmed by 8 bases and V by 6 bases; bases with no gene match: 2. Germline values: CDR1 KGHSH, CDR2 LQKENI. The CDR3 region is CASSQGAEAFF. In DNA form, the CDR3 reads TGTGCCAGCTCCCAGGGGGCGGAAGCTTTCTTT.

CDR3 in amino acids: CASSEGTSGSKETQYF. Here the CDR3 DNA reads TGCGCCAGCAGTGAGGGGACTAGCGGGAGTAAAGAGACCCAGTACTTC. The chain couples TRBV10-1 to TRBJ2-5; 14 bases are shared with TRBD2. V shed 2 bases and J 3 bases; nucleotides not matched to a gene: 2. Looked up from germline, CDR1 is WNHNN and CDR2 is SYGVQD (reference sequence). The CDR3 loop spans 16 amino acids.

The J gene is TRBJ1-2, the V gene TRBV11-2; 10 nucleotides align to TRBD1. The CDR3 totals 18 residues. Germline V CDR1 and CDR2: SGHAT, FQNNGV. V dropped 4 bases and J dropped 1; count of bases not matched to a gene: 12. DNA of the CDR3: TGTGCCAGCAGCTCATACCGGGACAGGGGAGCCAATAACTATGGCTACACCTTC. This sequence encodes CASSSYRDRGANNYGYTF.

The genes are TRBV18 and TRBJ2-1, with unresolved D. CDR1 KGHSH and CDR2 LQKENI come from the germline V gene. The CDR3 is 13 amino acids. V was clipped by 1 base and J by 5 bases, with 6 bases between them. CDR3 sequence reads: CASSPLANNEQFF. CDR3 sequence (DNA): TGTGCCAGCTCACCACTAGCTAACAATGAGCAGTTCTTC.

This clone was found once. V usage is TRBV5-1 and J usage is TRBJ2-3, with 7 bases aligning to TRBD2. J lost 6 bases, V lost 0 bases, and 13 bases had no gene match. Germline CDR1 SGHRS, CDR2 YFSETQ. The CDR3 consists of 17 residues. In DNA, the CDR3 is TGCGCCAGCAGCTTGGGCGGGGGAATCGGATCTTGGGATACGCAGTATTTT. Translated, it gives CASSLGGGIGSWDTQYF. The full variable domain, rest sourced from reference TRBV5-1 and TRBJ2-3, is KAGVTQTPRYLIKTRGQQVTLSCSPISGHRSVSWYQQTPGQGLQFLFEYFSETQRNKGNFPGRFSGRQFSNSRSEMNVSTLELGDSALYLCASSLGGGIGSWDTQYFGPGTRLTVL.

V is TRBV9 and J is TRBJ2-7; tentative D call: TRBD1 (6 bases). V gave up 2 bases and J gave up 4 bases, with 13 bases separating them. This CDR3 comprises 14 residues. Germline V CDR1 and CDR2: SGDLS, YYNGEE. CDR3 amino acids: CASSVTQGSYEQYF. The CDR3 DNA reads TGTGCCAGCAGCGTGACACAGGGATCGTACGAGCAGTACTTC.

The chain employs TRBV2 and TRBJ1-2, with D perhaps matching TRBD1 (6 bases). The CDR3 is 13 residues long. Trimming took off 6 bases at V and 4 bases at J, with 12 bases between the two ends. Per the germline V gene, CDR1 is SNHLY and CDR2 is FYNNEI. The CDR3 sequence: CASSQQGSYGYTF. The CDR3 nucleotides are TGTGCCAGCAGCCAACAGGGATCCTATGGCTACACCTTC.

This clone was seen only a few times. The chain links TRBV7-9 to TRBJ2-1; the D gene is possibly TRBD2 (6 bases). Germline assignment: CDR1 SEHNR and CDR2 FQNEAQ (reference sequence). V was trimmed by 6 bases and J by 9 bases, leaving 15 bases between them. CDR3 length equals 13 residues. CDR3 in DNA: TGTGCCAGCAGGCTTACCAACGGGGGTGAGCAGTTCTTC. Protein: CASRLTNGGEQFF.

CDR3 nucleotide sequence: TGTGCCTGGGGGGAGGGGCTAGCGGCTATAGATACGCAGTATTTT. The encoded protein is CAWGEGLAAIDTQYF. The J gene is TRBJ2-3, the V gene TRBV30; 7 nucleotides line up with TRBD2. V lost 5 bases, J lost 5 bases, and 13 bases stayed unmatched. The CDR3 runs to 15 residues. Germline loops: CDR1 GTSNPN, CDR2 SVGIG (reference sequence).

The CDR3 loop is CASSPGLADYEQYF. The CDR3 DNA sequence: TGTGCCAGCTCACCGGGACTAGCGGACTACGAGCAGTACTTC. J is TRBJ2-7 and V is TRBV18, with TRBD2 identical over 11 bases. V gave up 3 bases and J gave up 3 bases; unmatched junction bases: 1. The CDR3 consists of 14 residues. Germline CDR1 is KGHSH and CDR2 is LQKENI.

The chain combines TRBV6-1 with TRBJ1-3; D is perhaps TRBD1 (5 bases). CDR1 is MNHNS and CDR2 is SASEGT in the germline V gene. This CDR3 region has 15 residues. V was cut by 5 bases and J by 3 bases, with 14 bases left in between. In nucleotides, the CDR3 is TGTGCCAGCAGTAGGGACTTTACGGATGGAAACACCATATATTTT. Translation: CASSRDFTDGNTIYF.

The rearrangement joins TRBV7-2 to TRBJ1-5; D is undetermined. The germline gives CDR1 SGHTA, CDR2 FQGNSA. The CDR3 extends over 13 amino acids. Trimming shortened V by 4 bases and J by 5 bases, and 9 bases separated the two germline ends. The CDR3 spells CASSSIPDQPQHF. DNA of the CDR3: TGTGCCAGCAGCTCCATTCCAGATCAGCCCCAGCATTTT.

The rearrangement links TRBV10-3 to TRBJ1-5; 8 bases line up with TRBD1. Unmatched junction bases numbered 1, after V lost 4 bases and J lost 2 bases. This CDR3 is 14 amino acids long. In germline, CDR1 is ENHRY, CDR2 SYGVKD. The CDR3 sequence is CAISGGQGNQPQHF. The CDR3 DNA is TGTGCCATCAGTGGGGGACAGGGCAATCAGCCCCAGCATTTT.

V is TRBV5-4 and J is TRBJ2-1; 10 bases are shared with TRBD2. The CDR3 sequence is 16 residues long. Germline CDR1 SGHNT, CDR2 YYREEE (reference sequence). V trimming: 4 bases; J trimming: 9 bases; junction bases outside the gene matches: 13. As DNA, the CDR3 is TGTGCCAGCAGCGAGCGGGGGCTAGCGGGAGTCGGTGAGCAGTTCTTC. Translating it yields CASSERGLAGVGEQFF.

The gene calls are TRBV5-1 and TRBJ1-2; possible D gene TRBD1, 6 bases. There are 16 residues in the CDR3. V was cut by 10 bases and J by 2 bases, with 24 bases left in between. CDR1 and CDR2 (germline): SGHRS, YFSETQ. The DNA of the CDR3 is TGCGCCTCCCAAGGGGGTCAGGGGCGGTCGAACTATGGCTACACCTTC. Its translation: CASQGGQGRSNYGYTF.

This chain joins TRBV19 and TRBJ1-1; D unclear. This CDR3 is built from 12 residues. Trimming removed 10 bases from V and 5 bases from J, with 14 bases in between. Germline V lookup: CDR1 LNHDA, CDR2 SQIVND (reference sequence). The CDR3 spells CATRYEGTEAFF. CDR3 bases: TGTGCCACCCGTTACGAGGGAACTGAAGCTTTCTTT.

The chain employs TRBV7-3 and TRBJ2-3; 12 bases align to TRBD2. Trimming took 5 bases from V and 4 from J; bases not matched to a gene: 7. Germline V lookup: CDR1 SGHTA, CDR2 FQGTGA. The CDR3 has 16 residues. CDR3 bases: TGTGCCAGCAGCCTCGGGACTAGCGGGTGGGCAGATACGCAGTATTTT. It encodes CASSLGTSGWADTQYF. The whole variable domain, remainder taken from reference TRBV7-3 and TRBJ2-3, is GAGVSQTPSNKVTEKGKYVELRCDPISGHTALYWYRQSLGQGPEFLIYFQGTGAADDSGLPNDRFFAVRPEGSVSTLKIQRTERGDSAVYLCASSLGTSGWADTQYFGPGTRLTVL.

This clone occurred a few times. CDR3 bases: TGTGCCATCAGACAGAATCTCGAGCAGTACTTC. Protein product: CAIRQNLEQYF. The J gene is TRBJ2-7, the V gene TRBV10-3; D gene unclear. Germline V lookup: CDR1 ENHRY, CDR2 SYGVKD. Trimming pared 6 bases from V and 6 bases from J, leaving 9 bases between. The CDR3 consists of 11 residues.